The entry below describes one T cell receptor (beta chain). This entry is derived from a study of blood T cell repertoires in COVID-19. Study-level background: Acute-phase and convalescent COVID-19 samples originated in the United States, Italy and Spain. Sample material is recorded as cDNA or gDNA derived from T cells, B-cell-depleted T cells, or PBMCs.

Authors' analysis steps: Estimates of nucleated cell counts were drawn from the amplification of reference gene primers. TCRdb keeps only in-frame clones here, not all; method: immunoSEQ multiplex PCR. The V and J calls and clone size come from that table; D and trimming were worked out from the DNA. The table has 65,000 to 70,000 clones, roughly 81% seen once. Specimen: peripheral blood. The receptor's source is a human donor in a cohort sampled during active COVID-19.

CDR3 coding DNA: TGTGCCAGCAGCGTAAGACCGACAGATTCCATGGAGACCGGGGAGCTGTTTTTT. It specifies CASSVRPTDSMETGELFF. The chain links TRBV7-2 to TRBJ2-2, with D maybe TRBD1 (5 bases). The germline V gene encodes CDR1 SGHTA and CDR2 FQGNSA. V was pared by 5 bases and J by 5 bases, with 24 bases between. The CDR3 runs 18 residues.